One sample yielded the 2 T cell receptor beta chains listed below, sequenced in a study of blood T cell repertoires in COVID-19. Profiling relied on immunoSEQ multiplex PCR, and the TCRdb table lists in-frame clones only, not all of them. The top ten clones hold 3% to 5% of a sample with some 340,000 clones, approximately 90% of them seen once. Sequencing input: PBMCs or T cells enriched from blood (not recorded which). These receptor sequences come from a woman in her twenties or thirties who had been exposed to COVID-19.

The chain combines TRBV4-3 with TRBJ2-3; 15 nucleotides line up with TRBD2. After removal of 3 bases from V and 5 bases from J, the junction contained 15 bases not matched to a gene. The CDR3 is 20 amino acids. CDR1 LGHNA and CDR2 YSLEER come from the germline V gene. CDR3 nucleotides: TGCGCCAGCAGCCATCCCGGACTAGCGGGGGGGCTATGGACTCAAGATACGCAGTATTTT. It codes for CASSHPGLAGGLWTQDTQYF.

The CDR3 nucleotides are TGTGCCAGCAGGTTACAGGGGTCCGGGGAGCTGTTTTTT. It yields the protein CASRLQGSGELFF. This chain joins TRBV7-8 and TRBJ2-2; 7 bases are a match to TRBD1. The junction had 4 bases not matched to a gene; V was cut back by 6 bases and J by 6 bases. CDR3 length: 13 residues. From germline, CDR1 is SGHVS and CDR2 FQNEAQ.